The 27 T cell receptor beta chains below were found in one sample sequenced in a study of T-cell reconstitution after alpha-beta-depleted transplantation in children. Unique molecular identifiers were incorporated when the TCRbeta library was constructed. One entry per CDR3 protein results from TCRdb running MiXCR on the PCR reads. The sample lists about 980,000 distinct CDR3 sequences, about 29% occurring once. The sequenced sample was PBMCs, mostly from graft donor cells, obtained 360 days after TCRalphabeta/CD19-depleted stem cell transplant. These receptors all stem from a boy under two years old who had a stem cell transplant for SCID, so the T cells may come from the graft donor.

This chain links TRBV20-1 with TRBJ2-1; D may correspond to TRBD1 or TRBD2 (5 bases each). This CDR3 spans 14 amino acids. The germline CDR1 and CDR2 sequences are DFQATT and SNEGSKA (reference sequence). The CDR3 DNA reads TGCAGCACCGATGGGACCGTAAGCCACAATGAGCAGTTCTTC. Translation gives CSTDGTVSHNEQFF.

The rearrangement uses TRBV20-1 and TRBJ1-6, with 8 bases lining up with TRBD1. The CDR3 spans 15 residues. Looked up from germline, CDR1 is DFQATT and CDR2 is SNEGSKA (reference sequence). V lost 5 bases and J lost 0; bases outside the gene matches: 3. The chain's CDR3 is CSAQGQGSYNSPLHF. DNA for the CDR3: TGCAGTGCTCAAGGACAGGGCTCCTATAATTCACCCCTCCACTTT.

This clonotype was observed a few times. The chain couples TRBV7-7 to TRBJ2-3, with D unclear. Germline V CDR1 and CDR2: SSHAT, FNYEAQ (reference sequence). Trimming took off 5 bases at V and 1 base at J, with 16 bases between the two ends. The CDR3 is 16 residues long. CDR3: CASSPLVGLGTDTQYF. The CDR3 bases are TGTGCCAGCAGCCCCCTGGTGGGTCTGGGCACAGATACGCAGTATTTT.

This chain joins TRBV10-3 and TRBJ2-1; TRBD2 matches at 10 bases. With 3 bases clipped from V and 1 base from J, the junction kept 3 bases outside the gene matches. Germline V gives CDR1 ENHRY, CDR2 SYGVKD. The CDR3 is 16 amino acids. The CDR3 DNA is TGTGCCATCAGTGATGATAGCGGGGGGTCCTACAATGAGCAGTTCTTC. Amino acids: CAISDDSGGSYNEQFF.

The chain is built from TRBV25-1 and TRBJ2-1, with D possibly matching TRBD1 (5 bases). V lost 8 bases, J lost 14 bases, and 16 bases lay in between. The CDR3 totals 11 residues. Germline V gene data show CDR1 as MGHDK and CDR2 as SYGVNS. This CDR3 is CASGGGAGKFF. The CDR3 coding sequence is TGTGCCAGCGGTGGTGGGGCCGGCAAGTTCTTC.

This CDR3 reads CATSEAYSLHNEQFF. For the CDR3, the DNA is TGTGCCACCAGTGAGGCCTACAGCCTTCACAATGAGCAGTTCTTC. The chain carries TRBV24-1 and TRBJ2-1, with D unclear. Germline loops: CDR1 KGHDR, CDR2 SFDVKD. The V gene lost 4 bases and the J gene lost 5 bases, with 14 bases spanning the gap. The CDR3 length is 15 residues.

The count of this clonotype is one. This rearrangement joins TRBV6-1 to TRBJ2-1, with 7 bases aligning to TRBD1. The CDR3 is made up of 15 amino acids. Trimming cost V 3 bases and J 5 bases; bases outside gene matches: 7. Looked up from germline, CDR1 is MNHNS and CDR2 is SASEGT. Written as DNA, the CDR3 is TGTGCCAGCAGTGAGGGTGGGACAGCGGACAATGAGCAGTTCTTC. Translation gives CASSEGGTADNEQFF.

This chain connects TRBV7-8 to TRBJ2-3, with TRBD2 as a possible D gene (7 bases). In germline, CDR1 is SGHVS, CDR2 FQNEAQ. The CDR3 has 16 residues. The V and J ends lost 2 bases and 2 bases respectively, with 14 bases between them. DNA for the CDR3: TGTGCCAGCAGCTTAAACGGCGGGGGCCTCACAGATACGCAGTATTTT. Translation: CASSLNGGGLTDTQYF.

This chain links TRBV7-3 with TRBJ2-3; D is ambiguous. This CDR3 has 15 amino acids. The germline V gene has CDR1 SGHTA and CDR2 FQGTGA. V shed 1 base and J shed 1 base, with 9 bases lying between them. The CDR3 here is CASSLNGYGTDTQYF. The DNA for the CDR3 is TGTGCCAGCAGCTTAAACGGTTATGGCACAGATACGCAGTATTTT.

The chain employs TRBV12-3 or TRBV12-4 and TRBJ2-5; a weak D match, TRBD2 (5 bases). V was cut by 2 bases and J by 4 bases, with 17 bases left in between. The CDR3 covers 16 residues. CDR3 bases: TGTGCCAGCAGTTTAAGCCGACCGTCCGGAGGAGAGACCCAGTACTTC. Translated, it gives CASSLSRPSGGETQYF.

The V call is TRBV2, the J call TRBJ2-2; perhaps TRBD2 as D (5 bases). The CDR3 extends over 16 amino acids. V was pared by 7 bases and J by 1 base, with 16 bases between. Per the germline V gene, CDR1 is SNHLY and CDR2 is FYNNEI. The CDR3 DNA is TGTGCCAGCAAGGGTCCCCGGGAAAGGAACACCGGGGAGCTGTTTTTT. Translated: CASKGPRERNTGELFF.

This clonotype was counted a few times. V is TRBV7-6 and J is TRBJ2-2; possibly TRBD2 for D (6 bases). The V end lost 0 bases, the J end lost 5 bases, and 10 bases lay between the germline ends. Germline-derived CDR1 and CDR2 are SGHVS and FNYEAQ. CDR3 length: 15 residues. The CDR3 sequence is CASSLAGGVTGELFF. In DNA, the CDR3 is TGTGCCAGCAGCTTAGCGGGGGGAGTTACCGGGGAGCTGTTTTTT.

This sequence joins TRBV29-1 and TRBJ2-1, with TRBD2 matching over 14 bases. The CDR3 has 14 amino acids. After removal of 8 bases from V and 5 bases from J, the junction contained 5 bases not matched to a gene. The germline V gene encodes CDR1 SQVTM and CDR2 ANQGSEA. CDR3 loop: CSTRLAGGHNEQFF. DNA for the CDR3: TGCAGCACCCGACTAGCGGGGGGGCACAATGAGCAGTTCTTC.

This clonotype was found a few times. The chain recombines TRBV12-3 or TRBV12-4 with TRBJ2-7; a weak D match, TRBD1 (5 bases). The V end was cut by 4 bases, the J end by 0 bases, with 10 bases between. This CDR3 has 14 amino acids. The CDR3 region is CASSWTPSSYEQYF. In DNA, the CDR3 is TGTGCCAGCAGTTGGACACCGAGCTCCTACGAGCAGTACTTC.

The chain employs TRBV28 and TRBJ1-2; TRBD1 aligns across 8 bases. The length of the CDR3 is 13 residues. Germline V gene data show CDR1 as MDHEN and CDR2 as SYDVKM. Trimming cost V 6 bases and J 8 bases; bases outside gene matches: 8. The CDR3 region is CASSPDRVRGYTF. CDR3 DNA: TGTGCCAGCAGCCCGGACAGGGTGCGCGGCTACACCTTC.

The gene calls are TRBV12-3 or TRBV12-4 and TRBJ2-1; D is perhaps TRBD1 (5 bases). The CDR3 runs 14 residues. V dropped 3 bases and J dropped 5 bases, with 11 bases sitting between them. CDR3 residues: CASSFLDTNNEQFF. The CDR3 coding sequence is TGTGCCAGCAGTTTTTTGGACACAAACAATGAGCAGTTCTTC.

The V call is TRBV10-3, the J call TRBJ2-7; D is unclear. CDR3 length equals 14 residues. Germline V gives CDR1 ENHRY, CDR2 SYGVKD. V was clipped by 3 bases and J by 6 bases, with 15 bases between them. The CDR3 spells CAISESHERGEQYF. DNA of the CDR3: TGTGCCATCAGTGAAAGTCACGAAAGAGGCGAGCAGTACTTC.

This clonotype was found once. V is TRBV25-1 and J is TRBJ1-4; D is perhaps TRBD1 (5 bases). Germline assignment: CDR1 MGHDK and CDR2 SYGVNS. V was shortened by 6 bases and J by 5 bases, with 16 bases between the two germline ends. This CDR3 has 15 amino acids. The CDR3 DNA reads as TGTGCCAGCAGCTCGACGTGGGGGGGGAATGAAAAACTGTTTTTT. Its protein product is CASSSTWGGNEKLFF.

V gene TRBV28 combines with J gene TRBJ2-3; D is unresolved. Per the germline V gene, CDR1 is MDHEN and CDR2 is SYDVKM. The CDR3 loop spans 14 amino acids. With 8 bases removed from V and 5 bases from J, the gap between germline ends came to 17 bases. The chain's CDR3 is CASSRAAPGDTQYF. CDR3 nucleotides: TGTGCCAGCTCTAGGGCAGCGCCTGGAGATACGCAGTATTTT.

This clonotype was picked up a small number of times. The chain carries TRBV28 and TRBJ1-3; D not certain. Germline CDR1 is MDHEN and CDR2 is SYDVKM. V was trimmed by 5 bases and J by 0 bases, leaving 11 bases between them. This CDR3 spans 15 amino acids. The chain's CDR3 is CASSPPYYSGNTIYF. Here the CDR3 DNA reads TGTGCCAGCAGTCCCCCATATTACTCTGGAAACACCATATATTTT. Together with reference TRBV28 and TRBJ1-3, the CDR3 gives the full variable domain: DVKVTQSSRYLVKRTGEKVFLECVQDMDHENMFWYRQDPGLGLRLIYFSYDVKMKEKGDIPEGYSVSREKKERFSLILESASTNQTSMYLCASSPPYYSGNTIYFGEGSWLTVV.

This clonotype was seen just once. CDR3 residues: CAWSVQLEAFF. DNA for the CDR3: TGTGCCTGGAGTGTACAATTGGAAGCTTTCTTT. The chain has TRBV30 and TRBJ1-1; D is ambiguous. CDR3 size: 11 residues. CDR1 is GTSNPN, CDR2 SVGIG, per germline (reference sequence). The V end was cut by 0 bases, the J end by 8 bases, with 7 bases between.

V gene TRBV29-1 combines with J gene TRBJ1-1, with D tentatively TRBD1 (5 bases). V lost 6 bases and J 1 base, leaving 9 bases between the germline ends. Germline CDR1 is SQVTM and CDR2 is ANQGSEA. The CDR3 spans 12 residues. Here the CDR3 DNA reads TGCAGCGTCGTGGACACGAACACTGAAGCTTTCTTT. Amino acid sequence: CSVVDTNTEAFF.

This clonotype was seen a few times. At one end, the junction sequence differs from germline, possibly due to a read error. The chain is built from TRBV15 and TRBJ1-6, with D possibly being TRBD1 (6 bases). The CDR3 is made up of 20 amino acids. CDR1 LNHNV and CDR2 YYDKDF come from the germline V gene (reference sequence). The CDR3 loop is CATRREPTLRGRSYNSPLHF. The CDR3 DNA reads TGTGCCACCAGGAGAGAACCCACCCTCAGGGGACGGTCCTATAATTCACCCCTCCACTTT.

This clonotype was recorded at least ten times. The CDR3 DNA follows: TGCGCCAGCAGCGGGCACAGGGGGAACACTGAAGCTTTCTTT. Amino acid sequence: CASSGHRGNTEAFF. The rearrangement joins TRBV5-1 to TRBJ1-1; TRBD1 agrees at 7 bases. Germline assignment: CDR1 SGHRS and CDR2 YFSETQ. Trimming took 4 bases from V and 1 from J; bases not matched to a gene: 4. The CDR3 runs to 14 residues.

The chain employs TRBV2 and TRBJ1-2; no clear D gene. The length of the CDR3 is 13 residues. Trimming removed 0 bases at V and 4 bases at J, with 6 bases between. The germline V gene encodes CDR1 SNHLY and CDR2 FYNNEI. The CDR3 DNA reads TGTGCCAGCAGTGAAGCGCACGTCTATGGCTACACCTTC. This translates into CASSEAHVYGYTF. Complete variable domain (other parts from reference TRBV2 and TRBJ1-2): EPEVTQTPSHQVTQMGQEVILRCVPISNHLYFYWYRQILGQKVEFLVSFYNNEISEKSEIFDDQFSVERPDGSNFTLKIRSTKLEDSAMYFCASSEAHVYGYTFGSGTRLTVV.

This clonotype was recorded a few times. This rearrangement joins TRBV20-1 to TRBJ2-7; D possibly corresponds to TRBD1 (7 bases). With 2 bases removed from V and 1 base from J, the gap between germline ends came to 9 bases. Germline CDR1 reads DFQATT; CDR2 reads SNEGSKA (reference sequence). The CDR3 contains 13 residues. The CDR3 sequence is CSARQGGSYEQYF. The DNA for the CDR3 is TGCAGTGCTAGACAGGGGGGATCCTACGAGCAGTACTTC.

The chain employs TRBV4-1 and TRBJ1-4; D is unclear. The CDR3 has 15 residues. V lost 1 base and J lost 2, with 8 bases in between. Germline V gene data show CDR1 as MGHRA and CDR2 as YSYEKL. The CDR3 protein is CASSQGPATNEKLFF. CDR3 nucleotide sequence: TGCGCCAGCAGCCAAGGGCCGGCCACTAATGAAAAACTGTTTTTT.